The source of this TCR beta chain is a study of post-analysis software for immune sequencing data. In the study overall: As for disease course, relapsing-remitting, secondary progressive and progressive-relapsing multiple sclerosis were all included.

The CDR3 spans 12 residues. Germline V lookup: CDR1 ENHRY, CDR2 SYGVKD. About this clonotype itself: Its antigen is unknown.

cDNA libraries for TCR beta contained unique molecular identifiers. A single record per CDR3 protein comes from TCRdb applying MiXCR to the PCR reads. This sample has 600,000 to 750,000 distinct CDR3 sequences; about 60% occur once, and the top ten carry around 10%. Study-wide results and limits: Patients showed TRBV5-6, TRBV5-1 and TRBV20-1 among about five TRBV segments more frequent than in controls. Co-batched samples clustered tightly together by F measure. There was significantly lower normalized Chao1 diversity in multiple sclerosis patients than in controls.

Sequences were obtained from blood. The receptor's source is a girl aged 2-10 years with multiple sclerosis. V and J are TRBV10-3 and TRBJ2-5; D not certain. The assigned J gene may be wrong: the sequence end matches TRBJ2-7 better. The CDR3 region is CAISDRPPEQYF. In DNA, the CDR3 is TGTGCCATCAGTGACCGACCCCCCGAGCAGTACTTC.